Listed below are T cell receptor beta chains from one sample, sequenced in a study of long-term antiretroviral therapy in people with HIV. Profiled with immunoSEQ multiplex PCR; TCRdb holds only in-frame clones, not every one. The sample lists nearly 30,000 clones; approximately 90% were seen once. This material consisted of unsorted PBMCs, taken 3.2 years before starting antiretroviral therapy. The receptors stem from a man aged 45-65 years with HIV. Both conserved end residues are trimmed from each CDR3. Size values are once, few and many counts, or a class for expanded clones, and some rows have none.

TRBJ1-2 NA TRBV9 ASSATDRLYGYT
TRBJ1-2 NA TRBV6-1 ASSRNGGGGYT
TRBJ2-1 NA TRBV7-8 ASLSGTGSGEQF
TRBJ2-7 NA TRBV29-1 SVATLLEQY
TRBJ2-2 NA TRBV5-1 ASSLGQGTGELF
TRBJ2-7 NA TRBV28 ASRVTGRFPYEQY
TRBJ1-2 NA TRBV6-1 ASSEMTGSGYT
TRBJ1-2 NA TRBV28 ASSFLAGAGYGYT
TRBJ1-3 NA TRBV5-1 ASTSGHGSGNTIY
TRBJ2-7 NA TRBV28 ASSTSGTAYYEQY
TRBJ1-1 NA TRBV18 ASSPTGVSDTEAF
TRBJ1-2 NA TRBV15 ATSRDRMGNYGYT
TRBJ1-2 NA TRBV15 ATSRGGLYGYT
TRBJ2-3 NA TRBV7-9 ASSSDRGLADTQY
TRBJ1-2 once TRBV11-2 ASSLEGTDRGYT
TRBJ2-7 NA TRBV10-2 ASIGGYEQY
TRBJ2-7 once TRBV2 ASGPGGDRDYEQY
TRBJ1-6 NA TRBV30 AWSVRSYNSPLH
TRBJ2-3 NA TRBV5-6 ASSLVGDTQY
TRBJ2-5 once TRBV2 ASSEWGQETQY
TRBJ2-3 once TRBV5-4 ASSLVSGRTDTQY
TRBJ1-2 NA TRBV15 ATSRDPRALRYGYT
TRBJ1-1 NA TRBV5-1 ASSFVMNTEAF
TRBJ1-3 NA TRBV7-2 ASSLLGGTGNTIY
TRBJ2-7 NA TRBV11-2 ASSLTGTGIHEQY
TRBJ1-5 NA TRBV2 ASSEDQVGQPQH
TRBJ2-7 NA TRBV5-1 ASSFSLQPNYEQY
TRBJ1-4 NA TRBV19 ASNSMTGGNEKLF
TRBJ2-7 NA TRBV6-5 ASSYRRTPPPEQY
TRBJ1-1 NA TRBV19 ASSIVGGAAF
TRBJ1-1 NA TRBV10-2 ASSESTEPAF
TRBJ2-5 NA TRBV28 ASRPIRGETQY
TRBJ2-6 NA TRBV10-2 ASRRTGRSGANVLT
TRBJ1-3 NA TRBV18 ASSPVTLSGNTIY
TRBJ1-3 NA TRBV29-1 SVEDFRDREGGNTIY
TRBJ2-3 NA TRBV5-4 ASSLGGRTDTQY
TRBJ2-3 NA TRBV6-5 ASSYQTGVVPDTQY
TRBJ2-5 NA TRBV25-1 ASSELGTGFRETQY
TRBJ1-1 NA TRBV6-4 ASSETANTEAF
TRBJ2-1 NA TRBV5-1 ASSLGRDNEQF